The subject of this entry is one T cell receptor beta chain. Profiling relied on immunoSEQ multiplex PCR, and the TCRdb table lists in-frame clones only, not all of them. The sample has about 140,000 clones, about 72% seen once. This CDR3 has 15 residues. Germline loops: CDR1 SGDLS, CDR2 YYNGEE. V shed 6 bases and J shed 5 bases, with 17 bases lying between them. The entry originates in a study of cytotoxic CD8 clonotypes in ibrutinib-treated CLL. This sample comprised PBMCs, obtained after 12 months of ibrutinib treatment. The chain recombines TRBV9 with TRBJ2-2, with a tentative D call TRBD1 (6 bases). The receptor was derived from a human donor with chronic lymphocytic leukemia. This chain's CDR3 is CASNVYQGNTGELFF. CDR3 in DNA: TGTGCCAGCAACGTCTACCAGGGGAATACCGGGGAGCTGTTTTTT.